This T cell receptor beta chain emerged from a study of T-cell reconstitution after alpha-beta-depleted transplantation in children. Study-wide results and limits: One year post-transplant, T-cell counts and diversity were largely derived from T cells produced anew. In some patients, recipient T cells and intrathymic progenitors surviving conditioning explained high day-60 diversity. The origin of alpha-beta T cells about two months after transplant was reportedly several hundred expanded graft clones.

This clonotype was seen only a few times. The antigen remains undetermined. Trimming stripped 5 bases from V and 3 bases from J, with 4 bases between. Germline V CDR1 and CDR2: MDHEN, SYDVKM. The CDR3 length is 11 residues. Unique molecular identifiers were used to barcode this TCRbeta library. TCRdb re-called the PCR reads with MiXCR, one entry per CDR3 protein. The table lists 500,000 or so distinct CDR3 sequences, over 9.5% of them singletons. This clonotype originated in a female patient between 2 and 10 years old who had a stem cell transplant for aplastic anemia, so the T cells may come from the graft donor. The chain employs TRBV28 and TRBJ2-5, with D unresolved. The starting material was PBMCs, mostly from graft donor cells, obtained 180 days after TCRalphabeta/CD19-depleted stem cell transplant. This chain's CDR3 is CASSAEETQYF. For the CDR3, the DNA is TGTGCCAGCAGTGCCGAAGAGACCCAGTACTTC.